A selection of T cell receptor beta chains follows, all from one sample in a study of Ad26.COV2.S vaccination and SARS-CoV-2 variants. Data came from immunoSEQ multiplex PCR; TCRdb stores just in-frame clones and leaves some out. The table includes fewer than 400,000 clones, around 83% detected once. The sample here was peripheral blood, taken in a trial of Ad26.COV2.S vaccine versus placebo. The receptor set was obtained from a person between 18 and 59 years old who received the Ad26.COV2.S COVID-19 vaccine or a placebo. Both conserved end residues are part of each CDR3. D genes are given only for firm matches. The listing skips clone size in some rows; elsewhere it reads once, few, many or a size class.

cdr3_nt cdr3_aa j_call d_call clone_size v_call
TGTGCCAGCAACCAGGCCCCACACCACTATGGCTACACCTTC CASNQAPHHYGYTF TRBJ1-2 - - TRBV9
TGCAGCGTCGCCAACAAGCGGTACAATGAGCAGTTCTTC CSVANKRYNEQFF TRBJ2-1 - - TRBV29-1
TGTGCCAGCAGCTTAGTAGCGGGGGGAGGAACAGATACGCAGTATTTT CASSLVAGGGTDTQYF TRBJ2-3 TRBD2 once TRBV7-2
TGTGCCAGCAGCGTAGGGGGGGAGCTGTTTTTT CASSVGGELFF TRBJ2-2 - - TRBV9
TGTGCCAGCAACCAAGGCTCTGGAAACACCATATATTTT CASNQGSGNTIYF TRBJ1-3 - - TRBV6-6
TGTGCCAGCAGTGTAATCCGGGCCGAAAATTCACCCCTCCACTTT CASSVIRAENSPLHF TRBJ1-6 - - TRBV2
TGCGCCAGCAGCCAAGGGACACCAAGGGGCTACACCTTC CASSQGTPRGYTF TRBJ1-2 - once TRBV4-1
TGCGCCAGCAGCCAGGACTCAGGGTATGAGCTGTTTTTT CASSQDSGYELFF TRBJ2-2 - - TRBV4-3
TGCGCCAGCAGCCCATCCCGACAGGAACGAGATACGCAGTATTTT CASSPSRQERDTQYF TRBJ2-3 - - TRBV5-1
TGTGCCAGCAGCCTCGGGACAGGGCGGCAAGAGACCCAGTACTTC CASSLGTGRQETQYF TRBJ2-5 TRBD1 - TRBV7-7
TGCAGCGTTGAACAGGACTCGAATGGCTACACCTTC CSVEQDSNGYTF TRBJ1-2 - - TRBV29-1
TGCGCCAGCAGCTTGGATGCAGGTTCACCCCTCCACTTT CASSLDAGSPLHF TRBJ1-6 - - TRBV5-1
TGCAGTGCTAGTGACGGTTCGATCCACGAGCAGTACTTC CSASDGSIHEQYF TRBJ2-7 - - TRBV20-1
TGTGCCAGCAGCAAGTACAGGGATGGCTACACCTTC CASSKYRDGYTF TRBJ1-2 - - TRBV7-2
TGTGCCTGGAGGGCACTAGGACAGGGGACCACTGAAGCTTTCTTT CAWRALGQGTTEAFF TRBJ1-1 TRBD1 - TRBV30
TGCGCCAGCAGCTTGGGGACAGCGAGTGGCTACACCTTC CASSLGTASGYTF TRBJ1-2 - - TRBV5-1
TGCGCCAGCAGCTTAGGAAGGGTTGAGACACCCCTCCACTTT CASSLGRVETPLHF TRBJ1-6 - - TRBV5-1
TGTGCCTGGAGCGAGGGTTACGGAAACACCATATATTTT CAWSEGYGNTIYF TRBJ1-3 - once TRBV30
TGCGCCAGCAGCCAAGATTGGGGACAGGGATATGGCTACACCTTC CASSQDWGQGYGYTF TRBJ1-2 TRBD1 - TRBV4-3
TGTGCCAGCAGTGAAGAGTTGGCCTCAGCTTTCTTT CASSEELASAFF TRBJ1-1 - - TRBV2
TGTGCTAGCAGCTTAAACCGGAAAGAGACCCAGTACTTC CASSLNRKETQYF TRBJ2-5 - - TRBV7-7
TGTGCCAGCAGCCCAGGACCGGCAGATACGCAGTATTTT CASSPGPADTQYF TRBJ2-3 - - TRBV3-1/TRBV3-2
TGTGCCAGCAGCTGGTACCCCCGCACAGATACGCAGTATTTT CASSWYPRTDTQYF TRBJ2-3 - - TRBV5-6
TGTGCCAGCCTCAATAGCTACGAGCAGTACTTC CASLNSYEQYF TRBJ2-7 - - TRBV28
TGTGCCAGTAGTCAAAGGGGAAACTATGGCTACACCTTC CASSQRGNYGYTF TRBJ1-2 - - TRBV19
TGTGCCAGCAGGGGGCTCTGGGCCAACGTCCTGACTTTC CASRGLWANVLTF TRBJ2-6 - - TRBV6-5
TGTGCCAGCAGTTACCCCGAGTCCGAACAGACAAACACCATATATTTT CASSYPESEQTNTIYF TRBJ1-3 - - TRBV6-6
TGTGCCAGCAGGGGACGAGCGGGATCTCAAGAGACCCAGTACTTC CASRGRAGSQETQYF TRBJ2-5 TRBD2 - TRBV7-9
TGTGCCAGCTCACCACCGCCCGGGGAGACCCAGTACTTC CASSPPPGETQYF TRBJ2-5 - - TRBV18
TGTGCCAGCTCACCAACCGGACAGGAGATCACCGGGGAGCTGTTTTTT CASSPTGQEITGELFF TRBJ2-2 TRBD1 - TRBV18
TGTGCCAGCAGCCGAGGGCGGGCAGAGGAGGGCTACACCTTC CASSRGRAEEGYTF TRBJ1-2 - - TRBV6-5
TGTGCCAGCAGCCCCCAAGGGAACACTGAAGCTTTCTTT CASSPQGNTEAFF TRBJ1-1 - once TRBV5-4
TGTGCCAGCAGTGAGGGCCGAAGCTCCTATAATTCACCCCTCCACTTT CASSEGRSSYNSPLHF TRBJ1-6 - - TRBV2
TGTGCCAGCAAGTGGACCTTCATCGGGACTAGCGGCAACCAAGAGACCCAGTACTTC CASKWTFIGTSGNQETQYF TRBJ2-5 TRBD2 - TRBV2
TGTGCCAGCTCACCAAGGTTTGGGAGTGCCTACGAGCAGTACTTC CASSPRFGSAYEQYF TRBJ2-7 - - TRBV18
TGTGCCAGCAGCTGGGGTAGCGGGGGCTCAGATACGCAGTATTTT CASSWGSGGSDTQYF TRBJ2-3 TRBD2 - TRBV5-4
TGTGCCAGCAGCCAATTTCACGGATCAACCTCCTACGAGCAGTACTTC CASSQFHGSTSYEQYF TRBJ2-7 - - TRBV3-1/TRBV3-2
TGTGCCAGCAGCTTAACAGGGGGCAAGCGTAATGAAAAACTGTTTTTT CASSLTGGKRNEKLFF TRBJ1-4 TRBD1 - TRBV11-2
TGTGCCAGCAGTTACGGCAGGAGCTTCAACTATGGCTACACCTTC CASSYGRSFNYGYTF TRBJ1-2 - - TRBV6-2/TRBV6-3
TGTGCCAGCAGCCAAGAACAGGTTACTGAAGCTTTCTTT CASSQEQVTEAFF TRBJ1-1 - - TRBV3-1/TRBV3-2
TGTGCCAGCAGCTTCAGGGCGTTTAATGAAAAACTGTTTTTT CASSFRAFNEKLFF TRBJ1-4 - - TRBV3-1/TRBV3-2
TGTGCCAGCAGCTTGGAAGGACAGCCCCAGCATTTT CASSLEGQPQHF TRBJ1-5 - once TRBV5-4
TGTGCCAGCTCAGACGAGGGACAGGGTAGGGAGACCCAGTACTTC CASSDEGQGRETQYF TRBJ2-5 TRBD1 - TRBV18
TGTGCCAGCAGGGGTACTGGGGCCAACGTCCTGACTTTC CASRGTGANVLTF TRBJ2-6 - - TRBV7-2
TGCGCCAGCAGTGAGTCATTTAAGGGGGAGACCCAGTACTTC CASSESFKGETQYF TRBJ2-5 - - TRBV10-2
TGTGCCAGCAGCTTAGATCCGGGGATGGGCAATCAGCCCCAGCATTTT CASSLDPGMGNQPQHF TRBJ1-5 - - TRBV7-2
TGTGCCTGGACGGGAGGGGGTTTCATGAACACTGAAGCTTTCTTT CAWTGGGFMNTEAFF TRBJ1-1 - - TRBV30
TGTGCCAGCAGCGTCTCATTCCAAGAGACCCAGTACTTC CASSVSFQETQYF TRBJ2-5 - - TRBV11-1
TGTGCCAGCAGGGAACTAGCTACCGCCCCTGGGTTCTTC CASRELATAPGFF TRBJ2-1 - - TRBV12-3/TRBV12-4
TGTGCCAGCAGTGAAGGGTGGCAGTCTGAAACAGATACGCAGTATTTT CASSEGWQSETDTQYF TRBJ2-3 - - TRBV6-1
TGCGCCAGCAGGGGGGGGTCAGGGGACAATTCACCCCTCCACTTT CASRGGSGDNSPLHF TRBJ1-6 - - TRBV4-1